Following are 14 T cell receptor beta chains from one sample sequenced in a study of CD8 T cells in ankylosing spondylitis. General study results and limits: Seemingly characteristic of ankylosing spondylitis blood was a TCR beta motif consisting of about 8 highly homologous variants.

Which antigens these TCRs recognize remains unknown. TCRdb ran MiXCR on the 5' RACE reads and lists one entry per CDR3 protein. The sample yields roughly 370,000 distinct CDR3 sequences, about 20% seen once. Specimen: blood, either unsorted or a sorted T cell fraction (not recorded which). The origin of the receptors is a male donor with ankylosing spondylitis.

The CDR3 nucleotides read TGCGCCAGCAGTTTGAACAGCCGGGAAAAACTGTTTTTT. Protein: CASSLNSREKLFF. The chain combines TRBV10-1 with TRBJ1-4; D remains ambiguous. Deletions cut 5 bases from V and 8 bases from J, with 12 bases between. Germline assignment: CDR1 WNHNN and CDR2 SYGVQD (reference sequence). This CDR3 region has 13 residues.

The chain combines TRBV5-1 with TRBJ1-2; no clear D. This CDR3 is 14 amino acids long. Looked up from germline, CDR1 is SGHRS and CDR2 is YFSETQ. Trimming pared 0 bases from V and 4 bases from J, leaving 10 bases between. The CDR3 sequence is CASSLGPVGYGYTF. For the CDR3, the DNA is TGCGCCAGCAGCTTGGGGCCAGTAGGCTATGGCTACACCTTC.

This chain links TRBV11-2 with TRBJ2-1, with D perhaps TRBD2 (5 bases). The CDR3 totals 13 residues. The germline CDR1 and CDR2 sequences are SGHAT and FQNNGV. V was cut by 6 bases and J by 8 bases, with 14 bases left in between. Here the CDR3 DNA reads TGTGCCAGCAGACCAGCTAGCAGTGATGAGCAGTTCTTC. This codes for CASRPASSDEQFF.

CDR3 residues: CTSRKSGRVTDTQYF. Here the CDR3 DNA reads TGCACCAGCAGAAAAAGCGGGAGGGTCACAGATACGCAGTATTTT. The genes are TRBV1 and TRBJ2-3; TRBD2, the table's D call, lacks a check against the DNA. TRBV1 constitutes a pseudogene. The CDR3 loop spans 15 amino acids.

This chain connects TRBV5-5 to TRBJ2-7; perhaps TRBD2 as D (5 bases). In germline, CDR1 is SGHKS, CDR2 YYEKEE (reference sequence). V shed 3 bases and J shed 2 bases, with 15 bases lying between them. This CDR3 spans 15 amino acids. CDR3 amino acids: CASSWGRGGAYEQYF. DNA for the CDR3: TGTGCCAGCAGCTGGGGTCGGGGTGGGGCCTACGAGCAGTACTTC. Filled out from reference TRBV5-5 and TRBJ2-7, the complete variable domain reads DAGVTQSPTHLIKTRGQQVTLRCSPISGHKSVSWYQQVLGQGPQFIFQYYEKEERGRGNFPDRFSARQFPNYSSELNVNALLLGDSALYLCASSWGRGGAYEQYFGPGTRLTVT.

This clonotype was counted between two and nine times. Here the CDR3 reads CASTSGGEQYF. CDR3 coding DNA: TGTGCCAGCACCAGTGGGGGCGAGCAGTACTTC. The chain is built from TRBV7-9 and TRBJ2-7, with D possibly called TRBD1 or TRBD2 (5 bases each). CDR3 length equals 11 residues. Trimming pared 7 bases from V and 6 bases from J, leaving 10 bases between. Germline values: CDR1 SEHNR, CDR2 FQNEAQ (reference sequence).

CDR3 DNA: TGTGCCAGCAGTATAACGACCGAAAAACTGTTTTTT. As protein: CASSITTEKLFF. The rearrangement links TRBV2 to TRBJ1-4; no firm D call. This CDR3 spans 12 amino acids. CDR1 is SNHLY and CDR2 is FYNNEI in the germline V gene. V lost 5 bases, J lost 8 bases, and 9 bases lay in between.

The chain is built from TRBV20-1 and TRBJ2-3; 8 bases agree with TRBD1. Germline V gene lookup returns CDR1 DFQATT and CDR2 SNEGSKA (reference sequence). J gave up 0 bases and V 3 bases, and 8 bases lay outside the gene matches. This CDR3 spans 16 amino acids. This CDR3 reads CSAREQGGTSTDTQYF. The DNA of the CDR3 is TGCAGTGCTAGGGAACAGGGGGGTACTAGCACAGATACGCAGTATTTT.

This clonotype was counted between two and nine times. As DNA, the CDR3 is TGTGCCAGCAGCCCCGAGGAGGGAACCGGGGAGCTGTTTTTT. Translation gives CASSPEEGTGELFF. The rearrangement uses TRBV3-1 and TRBJ2-2; maybe TRBD2 (6 bases). V lost 4 bases to trimming and J lost 5 bases, with 11 bases between them. The CDR3 spans 14 residues. Germline values: CDR1 LGHDT, CDR2 YNNKEL (reference sequence).

The chain links TRBV5-6 to TRBJ1-5; D gene ambiguous. Germline V gene lookup returns CDR1 SGHDT and CDR2 YYEEEE. The CDR3 covers 15 residues. Trimming removed 2 bases from V and 2 bases from J, with 11 bases in between. The CDR3 region has the DNA TGTGCCAGCAGCTTCGGGTCCCAGGGCAATCAGCCCCAGCATTTT. Residues: CASSFGSQGNQPQHF.

The chain has TRBV5-1 and TRBJ1-5; perhaps TRBD1 as D (6 bases). From germline, CDR1 is SGHRS and CDR2 YFSETQ. This CDR3 contains 20 residues. Trimming stripped 3 bases from V and 0 bases from J, with 25 bases between. In nucleotides, the CDR3 is TGCGCCAGCAGCTACCACCAGACAGGTATTCAGGTGTATAGCAATCAGCCCCAGCATTTT. This sequence encodes CASSYHQTGIQVYSNQPQHF.

The gene calls are TRBV29-1 and TRBJ1-5; unclear D gene. CDR1 and CDR2 from the germline V gene are SQVTM and ANQGSEA. The V and J ends lost 6 bases and 0 bases respectively, with 12 bases between them. The CDR3 length is 14 residues. The CDR3 sequence is CSVLEGSSNQPQHF. CDR3 nucleotide sequence: TGCAGCGTGCTGGAGGGATCTAGCAATCAGCCCCAGCATTTT.

This clonotype was counted at least ten times. The chain couples TRBV5-1 to TRBJ2-1; the D gene is possibly TRBD2 (5 bases). Trimming left V 1 base short and J 6 bases short, with 14 bases between. The CDR3 is 15 amino acids. The germline gives CDR1 SGHRS, CDR2 YFSETQ. The DNA of the CDR3 is TGCGCCAGCAGCTTGCGAGCGCCGGGAATCAATGAGCAGTTCTTC. Protein: CASSLRAPGINEQFF.

This chain connects TRBV29-1 to TRBJ1-2; 12 nucleotides align to TRBD1. CDR1 is SQVTM and CDR2 is ANQGSEA in the germline V gene. This CDR3 region has 16 residues. V lost 7 bases and J lost 6; bases outside the gene matches: 15. CDR3 amino acids: CSAGNRDRGRINGYTF. The CDR3 region has the DNA TGCAGCGCGGGCAACCGGGACAGGGGGCGTATAAATGGCTACACCTTC.